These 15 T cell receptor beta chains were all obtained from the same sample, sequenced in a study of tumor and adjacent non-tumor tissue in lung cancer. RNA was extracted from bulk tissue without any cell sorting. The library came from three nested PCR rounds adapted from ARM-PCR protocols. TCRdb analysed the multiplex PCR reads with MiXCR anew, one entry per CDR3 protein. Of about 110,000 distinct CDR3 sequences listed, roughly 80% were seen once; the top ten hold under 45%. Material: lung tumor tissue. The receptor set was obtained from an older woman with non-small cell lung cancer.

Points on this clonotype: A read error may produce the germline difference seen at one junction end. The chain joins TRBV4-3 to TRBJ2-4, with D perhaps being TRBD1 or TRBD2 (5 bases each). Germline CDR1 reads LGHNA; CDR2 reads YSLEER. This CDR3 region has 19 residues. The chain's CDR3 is CASSQDQRGQTSAKKIQYF. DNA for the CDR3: TGCGCCAGCAGCCAAGATCAGAGGGGCCAAACCTCGGCCAAAAAGATTCAGTACTTC.

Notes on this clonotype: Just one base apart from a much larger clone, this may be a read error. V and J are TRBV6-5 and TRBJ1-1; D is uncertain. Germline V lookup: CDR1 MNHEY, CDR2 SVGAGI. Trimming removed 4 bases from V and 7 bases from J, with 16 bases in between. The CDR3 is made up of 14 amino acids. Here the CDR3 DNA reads TGTGCCAGCAGTTCCCTTCATCGAAGTTGTGAAGCTTTCTTT. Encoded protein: CASSSLHRSCEAFF.

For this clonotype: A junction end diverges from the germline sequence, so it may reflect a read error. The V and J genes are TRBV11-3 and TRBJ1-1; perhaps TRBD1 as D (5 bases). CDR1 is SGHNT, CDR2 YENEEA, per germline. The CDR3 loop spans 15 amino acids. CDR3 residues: CASGLDSGRGTEAFF. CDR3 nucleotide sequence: TGTGCCAGCGGCTTAGATTCTGGGAGGGGCACTGAAGCTTTCTTT.

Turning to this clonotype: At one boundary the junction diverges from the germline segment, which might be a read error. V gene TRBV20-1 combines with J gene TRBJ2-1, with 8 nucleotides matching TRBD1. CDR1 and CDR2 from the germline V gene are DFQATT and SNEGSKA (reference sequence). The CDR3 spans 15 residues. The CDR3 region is CSAPSVTGVLHEHFF. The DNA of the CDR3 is TGCAGTGCCCCGTCAGTGACAGGGGTCTTACATGAGCATTTCTTC.

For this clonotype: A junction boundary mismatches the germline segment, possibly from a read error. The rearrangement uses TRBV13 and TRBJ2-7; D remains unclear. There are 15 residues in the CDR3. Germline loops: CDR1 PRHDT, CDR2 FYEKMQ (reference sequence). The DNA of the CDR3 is TGTGGCAGCAGCTTAGGAGTGGATACTACCTACGAGCAGTACTTC. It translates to CGSSLGVDTTYEQYF.

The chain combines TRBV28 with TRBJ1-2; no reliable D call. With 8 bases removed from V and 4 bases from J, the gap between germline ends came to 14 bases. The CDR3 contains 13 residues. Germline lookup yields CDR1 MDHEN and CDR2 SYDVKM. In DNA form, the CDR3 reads TGTGCCAGCCGACCGGACCTGGGCTATGGCTACACCTTC. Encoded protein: CASRPDLGYGYTF.

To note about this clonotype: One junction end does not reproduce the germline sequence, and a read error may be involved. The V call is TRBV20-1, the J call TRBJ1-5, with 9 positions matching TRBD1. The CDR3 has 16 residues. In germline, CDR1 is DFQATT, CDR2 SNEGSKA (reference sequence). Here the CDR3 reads CSAKGAGQGDHHPQHF. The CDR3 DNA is TGCAGTGCGAAGGGGGCGGGACAGGGAGACCATCATCCCCAGCATTTT.

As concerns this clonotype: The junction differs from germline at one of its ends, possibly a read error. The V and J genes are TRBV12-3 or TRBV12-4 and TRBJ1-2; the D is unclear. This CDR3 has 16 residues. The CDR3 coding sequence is TGTGCCAACAGTTTATACCCCGAACCATCCAACTATGACTACACCTTC. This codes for CANSLYPEPSNYDYTF.

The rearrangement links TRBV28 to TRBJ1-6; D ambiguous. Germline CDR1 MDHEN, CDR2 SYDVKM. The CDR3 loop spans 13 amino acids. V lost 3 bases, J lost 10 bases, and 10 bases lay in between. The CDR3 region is CASSFFERSPLHF. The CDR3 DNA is TGTGCCAGCAGTTTCTTCGAGCGATCACCCCTCCACTTT.

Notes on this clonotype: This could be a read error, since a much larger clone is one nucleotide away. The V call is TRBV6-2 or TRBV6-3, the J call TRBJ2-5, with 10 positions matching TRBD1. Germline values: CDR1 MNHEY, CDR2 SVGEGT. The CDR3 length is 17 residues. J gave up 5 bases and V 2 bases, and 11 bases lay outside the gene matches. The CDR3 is CASSYLVGDRGRETQYF. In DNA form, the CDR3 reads TGTGCCAGCAGTTACCTGGTTGGGGACAGGGGACGGGAGACCCAGTACTTC.

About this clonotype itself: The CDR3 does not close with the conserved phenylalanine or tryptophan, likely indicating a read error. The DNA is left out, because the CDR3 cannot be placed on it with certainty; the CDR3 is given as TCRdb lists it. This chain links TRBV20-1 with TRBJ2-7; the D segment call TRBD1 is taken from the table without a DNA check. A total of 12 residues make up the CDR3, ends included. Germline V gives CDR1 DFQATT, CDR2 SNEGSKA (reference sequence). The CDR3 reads CRAEGASSGQYI.

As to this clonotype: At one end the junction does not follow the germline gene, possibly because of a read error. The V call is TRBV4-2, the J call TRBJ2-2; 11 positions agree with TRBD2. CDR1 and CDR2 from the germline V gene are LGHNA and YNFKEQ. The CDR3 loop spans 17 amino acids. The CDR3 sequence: CASSPGGTSGNTGELSF. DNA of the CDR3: TGTGCAAGCAGCCCGGGCGGGACTAGCGGAAACACCGGGGAGCTGTCTTTT.

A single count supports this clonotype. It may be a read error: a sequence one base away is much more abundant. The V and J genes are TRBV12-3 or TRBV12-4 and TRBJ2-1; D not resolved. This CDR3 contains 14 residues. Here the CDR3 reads CASSFDAQYNEHFF. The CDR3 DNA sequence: TGTGCCAGCAGTTTCGACGCCCAATACAATGAGCACTTCTTC.

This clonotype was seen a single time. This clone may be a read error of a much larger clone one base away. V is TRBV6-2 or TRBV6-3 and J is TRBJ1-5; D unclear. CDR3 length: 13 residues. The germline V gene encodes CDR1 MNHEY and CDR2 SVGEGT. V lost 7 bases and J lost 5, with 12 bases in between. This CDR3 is CASTLWADQPQHF. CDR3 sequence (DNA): TGTGCCAGCACTCTCTGGGCGGATCAGCCCCAGCATTTT.

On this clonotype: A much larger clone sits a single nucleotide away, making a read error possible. The CDR3 DNA reads TGTGCCAGCAGTACGGGACTAGCGGGGATCCTTTACAATGAGCAGTTCTTC. This codes for CASSTGLAGILYNEQFF. The chain employs TRBV5-5 and TRBJ2-1, with 13 bases matching TRBD2. The CDR3 loop spans 17 amino acids. Germline V gene lookup returns CDR1 SGHKS and CDR2 YYEKEE (reference sequence). V lost 5 bases to trimming and J lost 4 bases; unmatched junction nucleotides: 9.